Below, 4 T cell receptor beta chains from the same sample are listed, as sequenced in a study of blood T cell repertoires in COVID-19. TCRdb's copy holds only in-frame clones and misses some; the assay was immunoSEQ multiplex PCR. Here the sample spans almost 35,000 clones, over 75% being singletons. The material sequenced was peripheral blood. The receptors shown here come from a man between 60 and 75 years old with active COVID-19.

The J gene is TRBJ2-1, the V gene TRBV5-4; 10 bases match TRBD2. Germline values: CDR1 SGHNT, CDR2 YYREEE (reference sequence). Trimming removed 0 bases from V and 7 bases from J; junction bases left unmatched: 4. The CDR3 consists of 15 residues. This chain's CDR3 is CASSLGAGGGNEQFF. In DNA form, the CDR3 reads TGTGCCAGCAGCTTGGGAGCGGGAGGGGGTAATGAGCAGTTCTTC.

J is TRBJ2-7 and V is TRBV28; 9 bases are a match to TRBD1. Germline V gene lookup returns CDR1 MDHEN and CDR2 SYDVKM. This CDR3 has 17 amino acids. The trim removed 3 bases at V and 0 bases at J, leaving 9 bases unmatched. CDR3 in amino acids: CASSLLAAGQGSYEQYF. CDR3 in DNA: TGTGCCAGCAGTTTGCTAGCCGCGGGACAGGGCTCCTACGAGCAGTACTTC.

This chain uses TRBV5-1 with TRBJ1-1, with 8 bases lining up with TRBD1. J lost 1 base, V lost 2 bases, and 4 bases had no gene match. Germline V gene data show CDR1 as SGHRS and CDR2 as YFSETQ. The CDR3 runs 15 residues. The CDR3 coding sequence is TGCGCCAGCAGCTTCTCAGGGGGCGAGAACACTGAAGCTTTCTTT. Protein sequence: CASSFSGGENTEAFF.

The chain couples TRBV5-1 to TRBJ2-7; 7 positions match TRBD2. The CDR3 totals 13 residues. The germline V gene encodes CDR1 SGHRS and CDR2 YFSETQ. V shed 7 bases, J shed 6 bases, and the junction held 10 bases outside the gene matches. For the CDR3, the DNA is TGCGCCAGCTCCCGCGCGGGAGATTTCGAGCAGTACTTC. It codes for CASSRAGDFEQYF.